This T cell receptor (beta chain) comes out of a study of T cells in Graves' hyperthyroidism and ophthalmopathy. What was amplified from RNA transcripts were TCR beta CDR3 regions. First-round RT-PCR with HTBI primers amplified the TCR CDR3 region. TCRdb redid the calling of the multiplex PCR reads with MiXCR, one entry per CDR3 protein. The repertoire holds 480,000 or so distinct CDR3 sequences, with approximately 48% as singletons. Study-wide findings and caveats: It was a median around 6 months before onset that the model predicted ophthalmopathy. Blood also showed most of the thyroid clonotypes that were expanded above 0.001. Ophthalmopathy and stable hyperthyroidism were told apart by a 13 V-J model.

Note on this clonotype: Antigen: not known.

Trimming stripped 4 bases from V and 1 base from J, with 13 bases between. The CDR3 is 15 amino acids. Germline V gene lookup returns CDR1 LNHNV and CDR2 YYDKDF (reference sequence). The source is an adult woman with Graves' disease, either hyperthyroidism or ophthalmopathy (not recorded which). Material for sequencing was peripheral blood or thyroid tissue (not recorded which). The rearrangement links TRBV15 to TRBJ2-5; D is perhaps TRBD1 (7 bases). CDR3 nucleotides: TGTGCCACCAGCAACGGACAGGAGGGCCAAGAGACCCAGTACTTC. Translation: CATSNGQEGQETQYF.